These 29 T cell receptor beta chains were all obtained from the same sample, sequenced in a study of vaccination effects on CD4 cells after COVID-19 (dated by TCRdb to the early 2020s). No antigen has been identified for these receptors. After 10 days of culture, CD4+ T cells were isolated with the EasySep CD4+ T cell isolation kit. Receptor libraries were prepared by the immunoSEQ multiplex PCR assay. This is the immuneACCESS table as TCRdb keeps it, with only in-frame sequences that have V and J called. A part of the clones is gone; compared with another copy, unresolved V genes explain less than half, and the rest is unexplained. The sample table contains some 36,000 clones; only one count was recorded for roughly 65% of them. Clones ranked in the top ten supply 4.2% of the sample. The sequencing here drew on CD4+ T cells from PBMCs cultured without peptide, taken before COVID-19 vaccination. Receptors were obtained from a human donor who received a COVID-19 vaccine.

The table lists this clone with a few counts. This chain links TRBV6-1 with TRBJ2-7; D might be TRBD1 or TRBD2, each matching 5 bases. The germline CDR1 and CDR2 sequences are MNHNS and SASEGT. Trimming left V 2 bases short and J 3 bases short, with 14 bases between. This CDR3 is 15 amino acids long. Here the CDR3 DNA reads TGTGCCAGCAGTGAATCTAAGGGACCCTTCTACGAGCAGTACTTC. The encoded protein is CASSESKGPFYEQYF.

The chain links TRBV9 to TRBJ2-7; D is possibly TRBD1 (5 bases). The CDR3 contains 16 residues. The germline gives CDR1 SGDLS, CDR2 YYNGEE. V lost 0 bases, J lost 4 bases, and 17 bases lay in between. Written as DNA, the CDR3 is TGTGCCAGCAGCGTAGCCCCCCAGGGTACATCATACGAGCAGTACTTC. Amino acids: CASSVAPQGTSYEQYF.

This chain links TRBV3-1 (or the pseudogene TRBV3-2) with TRBJ2-1; D is unresolved. The CDR3 is made up of 15 amino acids. V lost 7 bases, J lost 0 bases, and 13 bases lay in between. Germline loops: CDR1 LGHDT, CDR2 YNNKEL (reference sequence). The chain's CDR3 is CASTEGLSSYNEQFF. The CDR3 nucleotides read TGTGCCAGCACGGAAGGTCTAAGCTCCTACAATGAGCAGTTCTTC.

This clone has more than one count but fewer than ten. The genes are TRBV3-1 (or the pseudogene TRBV3-2) and TRBJ2-7; 10 nucleotides align to TRBD2. J was trimmed by 6 bases and V by 2 bases; bases with no gene match: 4. CDR3 size: 14 residues. From germline, CDR1 is LGHDT and CDR2 YNNKEL (reference sequence). CDR3 amino acids: CASSQLAGVSEQYF. The CDR3 DNA reads TGTGCCAGCAGCCAACTAGCGGGAGTTAGCGAGCAGTACTTC.

This clone was counted only a few times. The DNA of the CDR3 is TGCGCCAGCTACGCAGGGAGGGCCTACAATGAGCAGTTCTTC. The encoded protein is CASYAGRAYNEQFF. This chain connects TRBV10-1 to TRBJ2-1, with 7 bases fitting TRBD2. CDR1 is WNHNN, CDR2 SYGVQD, per germline (reference sequence). After removal of 8 bases from V and 2 bases from J, the junction contained 6 bases not matched to a gene. The CDR3 has 14 residues.

The chain employs TRBV2 and TRBJ2-4, with 12 positions matching TRBD1. This CDR3 region has 15 residues. With V trimmed by 6 bases and J by 8 bases, 8 bases remained unmatched. Germline CDR1 reads SNHLY; CDR2 reads FYNNEI. CDR3 protein: CASRGGQGAGDIQYF. In DNA, the CDR3 is TGTGCCAGCAGAGGGGGACAGGGGGCAGGGGACATTCAGTACTTC.

The chain has TRBV18 and TRBJ2-3, with unresolved D. V was cut by 5 bases and J by 2 bases, with 11 bases left in between. Germline V gene lookup returns CDR1 KGHSH and CDR2 LQKENI. The CDR3 is 14 residues long. This CDR3 reads CASSLLLPTDTQYF. The CDR3 DNA reads as TGTGCCAGCTCATTACTTCTTCCCACAGATACGCAGTATTTT.

The count of this clone is one. The chain has TRBV5-1 and TRBJ2-5; D remains unclear. Trimming removed 4 bases at V and 5 bases at J, with 9 bases between. Germline assignment: CDR1 SGHRS and CDR2 YFSETQ. The CDR3 consists of 12 residues. The CDR3 region has the DNA TGCGCCAGCAGCCCGACGGTGGAGACCCAGTACTTC. This sequence encodes CASSPTVETQYF.

V usage is TRBV28 and J usage is TRBJ2-3, with TRBD1 matching 9 bases. V was clipped by 3 bases and J by 3 bases; unmatched bases: 13. CDR3 length equals 18 residues. Looked up from germline, CDR1 is MDHEN and CDR2 is SYDVKM. CDR3 sequence (DNA): TGTGCCAGCAGTTTCGGACGGTCCTGGACAGGGGTAACAGATACGCAGTATTTT. Encoded protein: CASSFGRSWTGVTDTQYF.

The V gene is TRBV5-1, the J gene TRBJ2-7; 13 nucleotides align to TRBD2. V was clipped by 5 bases and J by 0 bases; unmatched bases: 8. The CDR3 sequence is 17 residues long. CDR1 and CDR2 (germline): SGHRS, YFSETQ. CDR3: CASSSTTSGRTSYEQYF. As DNA, the CDR3 is TGCGCCAGCAGTTCTACGACTAGCGGGAGGACCTCCTACGAGCAGTACTTC.

The chain recombines TRBV5-4 with TRBJ1-3; D unresolved. V lost 7 bases and J lost 2, with 16 bases in between. This CDR3 comprises 15 residues. Germline V CDR1 and CDR2: SGHNT, YYREEE (reference sequence). The chain's CDR3 is CASRQAEATGNTIYF. The CDR3 DNA reads TGTGCCAGCCGACAAGCCGAGGCTACTGGAAACACCATATATTTT.

CDR3 DNA sequence: TGTGCCAGCACCTCTGCGGGGCAGTTTGATGGCTACACCTTC. Protein product: CASTSAGQFDGYTF. The chain combines TRBV6-5 with TRBJ1-2, with a tentative D call TRBD1 (5 bases). In germline, CDR1 is MNHEY, CDR2 SVGAGI. V lost 7 bases to trimming and J lost 6 bases, with 18 bases between them. This CDR3 has 14 amino acids.

This chain links TRBV6-6 with TRBJ1-5; 9 positions match TRBD1. Germline CDR1 is MNHNY and CDR2 is SVGAGI (reference sequence). Trimming removed 7 bases from V and 0 bases from J; junction bases left unmatched: 10. The CDR3 extends over 17 amino acids. CDR3 nucleotide sequence: TGTGCCAGCAATCGGGACAGGGACGGCTTTAGCAATCAGCCCCAGCATTTT. Its translation: CASNRDRDGFSNQPQHF.

The chain combines TRBV18 with TRBJ1-1; 9 bases match TRBD1. Germline CDR1 is KGHSH and CDR2 is LQKENI. V gave up 3 bases and J gave up 4 bases; unmatched junction bases: 15. The CDR3 has 18 amino acids. The CDR3 loop reads CASSPTPLPGQGGTEAFF. DNA of the CDR3: TGTGCCAGCTCACCGACCCCATTACCGGGACAGGGAGGCACTGAAGCTTTCTTT.

The CDR3 spells CATSDPGTGGYEQYF. The DNA for the CDR3 is TGTGCCACCAGTGACCCCGGGACAGGGGGCTACGAGCAGTACTTC. The chain employs TRBV24-1 and TRBJ2-7, with 11 positions matching TRBD1. V shed 4 bases, J shed 3 bases, and the junction held 4 bases outside the gene matches. The germline CDR1 and CDR2 sequences are KGHDR and SFDVKD. CDR3 length: 15 amino acids.

The rearrangement joins TRBV5-1 to TRBJ1-5; 7 bases agree with TRBD1. The CDR3 totals 13 residues. Germline CDR1 SGHRS, CDR2 YFSETQ. Germline trimming cut 5 bases from V and 1 base from J; bases unmatched to any gene: 0. As DNA, the CDR3 is TGCGCCAGCAGACAGGGGAGCAATCAGCCCCAGCATTTT. It is translated as CASRQGSNQPQHF.

The V gene is TRBV6-5, the J gene TRBJ1-2; no clear D. Trimming cost V 6 bases and J 7 bases, with 18 bases left between them. The CDR3 totals 14 residues. The germline V gene encodes CDR1 MNHEY and CDR2 SVGAGI. Written as DNA, the CDR3 is TGTGCCAGCAGCCAGGATCTGAGGGCGGTTGGCTACACCTTC. This translates into CASSQDLRAVGYTF.

The chain is built from TRBV24-1 and TRBJ2-5; 8 bases line up with TRBD1. CDR3 length equals 16 residues. Per germline, CDR1 KGHDR and CDR2 SFDVKD. V was pared by 3 bases and J by 5 bases, with 10 bases of the junction left unmatched. CDR3 sequence (DNA): TGTGCCACCAGTGATACCTCGGACAGGGCATTCGAGACCCAGTACTTC. It codes for CATSDTSDRAFETQYF.

The chain has TRBV25-1 and TRBJ1-5; D may be TRBD1 (5 bases). Germline V gene data show CDR1 as MGHDK and CDR2 as SYGVNS. V was clipped by 1 base and J by 1 base, with 8 bases between them. CDR3 length: 15 amino acids. CDR3 DNA sequence: TGTGCCAGCAGTGAATTCGGGGGGAGCAATCAGCCCCAGCATTTT. This codes for CASSEFGGSNQPQHF.

The chain uses TRBV24-1 and TRBJ1-2; D might be TRBD1 (5 bases). The length of the CDR3 is 13 residues. Germline lookup yields CDR1 KGHDR and CDR2 SFDVKD. V was trimmed by 3 bases and J by 6 bases, leaving 10 bases between them. The CDR3 is CATSDTRDNGYTF. CDR3 nucleotide sequence: TGTGCCACCAGTGATACCAGGGATAATGGCTACACCTTC.

J is TRBJ2-1 and V is TRBV18; tentatively, D is TRBD2 (6 bases). This CDR3 has 16 residues. V was shortened by 6 bases and J by 0 bases, with 15 bases between the two germline ends. CDR1 and CDR2 (germline): KGHSH, LQKENI. CDR3 sequence reads: CASSQSSGYSYNEQFF. The CDR3 nucleotides are TGTGCCAGCTCCCAGAGTAGCGGTTACTCCTACAATGAGCAGTTCTTC.

The chain uses TRBV5-1 and TRBJ2-1, with 8 bases identical to TRBD1. This CDR3 spans 14 amino acids. Germline V gene data show CDR1 as SGHRS and CDR2 as YFSETQ. V dropped 2 bases and J dropped 6; count of bases not matched to a gene: 4. Written as DNA, the CDR3 is TGCGCCAGCAGCTTTGGTCAGGGGGCCAATGAGCAGTTCTTC. Translated, it gives CASSFGQGANEQFF.

The chain is built from TRBV7-2 and TRBJ2-7, with 15 bases aligning to TRBD2. Germline V gene data show CDR1 as SGHTA and CDR2 as FQGNSA. Trimming took 5 bases from V and 3 from J; bases not matched to a gene: 11. CDR3 length equals 18 residues. The CDR3 DNA follows: TGTGCCAGCAGCCAAAGAGGACTAGCGGGAGGGCAACTCTACGAGCAGTACTTC. Translation gives CASSQRGLAGGQLYEQYF.

This clone was seen a single time. The gene calls are TRBV6-5 and TRBJ2-7; maybe TRBD1 (5 bases). Germline CDR1 is MNHEY and CDR2 is SVGAGI. Trimming pared 5 bases from V and 3 bases from J, leaving 8 bases between. The length of the CDR3 is 12 residues. The CDR3 spells CASSLQGYEQYF. The CDR3 coding sequence is TGTGCCAGCAGTCTGCAGGGCTACGAGCAGTACTTC.

The rearrangement links TRBV25-1 to TRBJ2-3; the D is unclear. The germline gives CDR1 MGHDK, CDR2 SYGVNS. This CDR3 is 14 amino acids long. Between the trimmed V and J ends, which lost 5 bases and 4 bases, there was a span of 13 bases. CDR3 residues: CASSLSLYADTQYF. The DNA for the CDR3 is TGTGCCAGCAGTTTAAGCTTATATGCAGATACGCAGTATTTT.

The V call is TRBV13, the J call TRBJ1-6, with 8 bases fitting TRBD1. Germline CDR1 PRHDT, CDR2 FYEKMQ (reference sequence). The CDR3 spans 15 residues. The V and J ends lost 6 bases and 7 bases, in that order; junction bases with no gene match: 8. In nucleotides, the CDR3 is TGTGCCAGCAGACACAGGGGGGGGGCCAATTCACCCCTCCACTTT. It translates to CASRHRGGANSPLHF.

DNA for the CDR3: TGCGCCAGCAGCACAGGAAGGACAACTAATGAAAAACTGTTTTTT. Encoded protein: CASSTGRTTNEKLFF. The chain has TRBV5-1 and TRBJ1-4; tentative D call: TRBD1 (5 bases). From germline, CDR1 is SGHRS and CDR2 YFSETQ. The CDR3 length is 15 residues. V lost 4 bases and J lost 0, with 10 bases in between.

This clone appeared a few times. The J gene is TRBJ1-5, the V gene TRBV6-1; TRBD1 matches 8 bases. Germline assignment: CDR1 MNHNS and CDR2 SASEGT. V lost 2 bases and J lost 0; bases outside the gene matches: 6. The CDR3 sequence is 17 residues long. The CDR3 DNA reads TGTGCCAGCAGTGAACAGGGGGCGTTTTATAGCAATCAGCCCCAGCATTTT. Translating gives CASSEQGAFYSNQPQHF.

The V call is TRBV5-8, the J call TRBJ1-2; 7 positions agree with TRBD1. With 2 bases clipped from V and 0 bases from J, the junction kept 10 bases outside the gene matches. CDR3 length equals 17 residues. From germline, CDR1 is SGHTS and CDR2 YDEGEE. The CDR3 sequence is CASSFFPGTGANYGYTF. The DNA for the CDR3 is TGTGCCAGCAGCTTCTTCCCGGGAACAGGGGCTAACTATGGCTACACCTTC.